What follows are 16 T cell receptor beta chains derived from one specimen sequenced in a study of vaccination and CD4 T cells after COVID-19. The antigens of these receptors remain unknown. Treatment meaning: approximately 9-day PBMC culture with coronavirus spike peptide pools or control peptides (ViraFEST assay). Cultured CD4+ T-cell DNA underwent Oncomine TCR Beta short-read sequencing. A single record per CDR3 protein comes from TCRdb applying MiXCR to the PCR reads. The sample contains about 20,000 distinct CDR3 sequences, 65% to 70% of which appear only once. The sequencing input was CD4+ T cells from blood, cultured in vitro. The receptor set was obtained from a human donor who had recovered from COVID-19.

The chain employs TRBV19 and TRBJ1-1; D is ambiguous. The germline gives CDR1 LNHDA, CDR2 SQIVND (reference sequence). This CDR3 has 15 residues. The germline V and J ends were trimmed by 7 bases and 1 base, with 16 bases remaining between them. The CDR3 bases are TGTGCCAGTACACCCCCTGGACGGAGGAACACTGAAGCTTTCTTT. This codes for CASTPPGRRNTEAFF.

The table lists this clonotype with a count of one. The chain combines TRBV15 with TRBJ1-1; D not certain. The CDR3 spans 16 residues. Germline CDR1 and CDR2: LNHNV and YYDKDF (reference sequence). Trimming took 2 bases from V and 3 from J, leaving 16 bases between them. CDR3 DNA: TGTGCCACCAGCAGACCGGGCGGGAGGCAAGACACTGAAGCTTTCTTT. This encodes CATSRPGGRQDTEAFF.

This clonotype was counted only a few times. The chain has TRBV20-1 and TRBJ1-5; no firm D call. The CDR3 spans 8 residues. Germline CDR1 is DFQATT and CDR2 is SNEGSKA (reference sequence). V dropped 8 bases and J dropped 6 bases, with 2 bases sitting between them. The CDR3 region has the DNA TGCAGTAGTCAGCCCCAGCATTTT. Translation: CSSQPQHF.

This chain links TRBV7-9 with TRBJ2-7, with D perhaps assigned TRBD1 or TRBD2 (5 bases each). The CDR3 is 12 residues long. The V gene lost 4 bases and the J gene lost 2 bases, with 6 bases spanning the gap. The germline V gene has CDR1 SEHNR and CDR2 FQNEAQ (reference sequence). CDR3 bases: TGTGCCAGCAGCTCGGGACCCTACGAGCAGTACTTC. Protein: CASSSGPYEQYF.

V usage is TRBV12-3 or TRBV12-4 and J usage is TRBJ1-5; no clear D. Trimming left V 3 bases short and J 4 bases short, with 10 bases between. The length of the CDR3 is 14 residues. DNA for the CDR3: TGTGCCAGCAGTTTGGGGTTAGGGAATCAGCCCCAGCATTTT. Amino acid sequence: CASSLGLGNQPQHF.

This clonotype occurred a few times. The CDR3: CASSEEPGTPGELFF. CDR3 in DNA: TGTGCCAGCAGTGAGGAGCCAGGGACGCCCGGGGAGCTGTTTTTT. V is TRBV6-4 and J is TRBJ2-2; TRBD1 or TRBD2 may be the D gene (5 bases each). This CDR3 contains 15 residues. Trimming shortened V by 3 bases and J by 6 bases, and 14 bases separated the two germline ends. Germline values: CDR1 MRHNA, CDR2 SNTAGT.

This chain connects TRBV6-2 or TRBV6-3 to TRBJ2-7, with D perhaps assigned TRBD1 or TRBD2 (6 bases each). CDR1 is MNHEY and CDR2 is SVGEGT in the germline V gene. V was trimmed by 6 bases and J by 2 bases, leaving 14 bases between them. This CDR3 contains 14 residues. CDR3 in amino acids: CASRPRRDTYEQYF. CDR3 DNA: TGTGCCAGCAGGCCTCGGAGGGACACCTACGAGCAGTACTTC.

The chain's CDR3 is CASSPQGARSTGELFF. The CDR3 DNA reads as TGTGCCAGCAGTCCGCAGGGGGCGCGTAGCACCGGGGAGCTGTTTTTT. V and J are TRBV27 and TRBJ2-2, with TRBD1 identical over 8 bases. Germline loops: CDR1 MNHEY, CDR2 SMNVEV (reference sequence). V shed 5 bases and J 4 bases; nucleotides not matched to a gene: 9. This CDR3 has 16 residues.

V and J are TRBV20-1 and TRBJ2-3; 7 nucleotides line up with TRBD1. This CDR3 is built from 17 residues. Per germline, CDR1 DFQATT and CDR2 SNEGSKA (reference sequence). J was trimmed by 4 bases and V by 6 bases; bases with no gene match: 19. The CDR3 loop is CSAPDRAVRAGADTQYF. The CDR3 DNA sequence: TGCAGTGCCCCCGACAGGGCCGTGAGGGCCGGGGCAGATACGCAGTATTTT.

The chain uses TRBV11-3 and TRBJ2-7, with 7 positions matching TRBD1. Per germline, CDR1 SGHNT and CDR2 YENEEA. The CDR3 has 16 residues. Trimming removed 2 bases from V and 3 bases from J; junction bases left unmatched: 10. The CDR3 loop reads CASSLRDSRVNYEQYF. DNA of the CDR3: TGTGCCAGCAGCTTAAGGGACAGCAGGGTAAACTACGAGCAGTACTTC.

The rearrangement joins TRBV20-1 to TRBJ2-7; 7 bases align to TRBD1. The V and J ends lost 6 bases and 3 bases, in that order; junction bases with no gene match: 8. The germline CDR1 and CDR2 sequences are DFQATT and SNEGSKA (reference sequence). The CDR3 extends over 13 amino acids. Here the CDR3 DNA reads TGCAGTGCCCCGGGACAGCTGTTCTACGAGCAGTACTTC. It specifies CSAPGQLFYEQYF.

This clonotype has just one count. The DNA for the CDR3 is TGTGCCAGCAGCCCCATCAAGGACTCGGGACATGAGCAGTTCTTC. The encoded protein is CASSPIKDSGHEQFF. J is TRBJ2-1 and V is TRBV7-2, with D tentatively TRBD1 or TRBD2 (5 bases each). The CDR3 consists of 15 residues. Trimming took off 5 bases at V and 8 bases at J, with 19 bases between the two ends. Per germline, CDR1 SGHTA and CDR2 FQGNSA.

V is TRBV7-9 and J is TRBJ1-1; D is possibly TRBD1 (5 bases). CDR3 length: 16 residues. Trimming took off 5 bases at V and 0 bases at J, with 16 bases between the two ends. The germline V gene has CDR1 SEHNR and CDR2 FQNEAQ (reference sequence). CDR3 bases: TGTGCCAGCAGCCGCATCGTGGGGGTCATGAACACTGAAGCTTTCTTT. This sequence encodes CASSRIVGVMNTEAFF.

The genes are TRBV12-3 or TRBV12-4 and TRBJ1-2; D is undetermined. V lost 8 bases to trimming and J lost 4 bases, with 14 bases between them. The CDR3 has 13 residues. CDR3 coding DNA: TGTGCCAGCGGACCTGCCCGGACCTATGGCTACACCTTC. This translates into CASGPARTYGYTF.

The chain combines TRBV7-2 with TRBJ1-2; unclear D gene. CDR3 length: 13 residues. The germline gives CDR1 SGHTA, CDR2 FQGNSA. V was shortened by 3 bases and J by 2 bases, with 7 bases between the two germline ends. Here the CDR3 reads CASSLGNNYGYTF. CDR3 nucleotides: TGTGCCAGCAGCTTGGGCAACAACTATGGCTACACCTTC.

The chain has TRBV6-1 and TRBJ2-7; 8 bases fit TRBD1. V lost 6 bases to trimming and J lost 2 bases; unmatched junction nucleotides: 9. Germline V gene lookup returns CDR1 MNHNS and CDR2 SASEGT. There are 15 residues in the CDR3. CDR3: CASRLGQGVTYEQYF. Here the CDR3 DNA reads TGTGCCAGCAGGCTAGGACAGGGAGTTACCTACGAGCAGTACTTC.